The T cell receptor beta chain under discussion was sequenced for a study of vaccination and CD4 T cells after COVID-19. Specified treatment: roughly 10-day PBMC culture with coronavirus spike peptide pools or control peptides (ViraFEST assay). The Oncomine TCR Beta short-read assay sequenced DNA from cultured CD4+ T cells. TCRdb reprocessed the PCR reads via MiXCR and lists one record per CDR3 protein. Of 4,500 or so distinct CDR3 sequences listed, about 50% are singletons. Germline V gene lookup returns CDR1 SGHNT and CDR2 YENEEA. V was clipped by 5 bases and J by 1 base, with 11 bases between them. CDR3 length: 14 residues. As to this clonotype: Antigen unknown.

Sample: CD4+ T cells from blood, cultured in vitro. This sequence was found in a human donor who had recovered from COVID-19. The gene calls are TRBV11-3 and TRBJ2-5, with a tentative D call TRBD2 (6 bases). Here the CDR3 DNA reads TGTGCCAGCAGCCCCCTGGGGGGCCAAGAGACCCAGTACTTC. Translating it yields CASSPLGGQETQYF.